The T cell receptor (beta chain) under discussion was sequenced for a study of shared clonotypes between healthy human individuals. General study points: What naive subsets generally showed was a larger estimated richness than memory subsets showed.

Comments on this clone: Its target is not known.

CD45RA-negative memory and CD45RA+ naive subsets were split from the CD4+ cells. The authors ran the assay at deep level. Per the original methods: Junction-only immunoSEQ data arrived without quality scores, meaning filtering differed. The assay was immunoSEQ multiplex PCR, and TCRdb's table has in-frame clones only and misses some. The V and J calls and clone size were taken over from that table, and D and trimming were inferred from the DNA. The repertoire includes 1 million to 1.3 million clones, around 78% of them detected once, and 0.6% to 0.75% sits in the top ten. The CDR3 length is 16 residues. Germline CDR1 MGHRA, CDR2 YSYEKL.

V gene TRBV4-1 combines with J gene TRBJ2-5; 14 bases line up with TRBD2. Judging by the DNA end, TRBJ2-7 fits better; the J call may be wrong. This TCR was sampled from a man between 18 and 35 years old in good health. Some clones in this sample may be carry-over from other donors' samples. The specimen sequenced was memory CD4+ T cells from PBMCs. As for subset: CD45RA-negative fraction. CDR3 in amino acids: CASSQGTSGRIYEQYF. The CDR3 DNA is TGCGCCAGCAGCCAAGGGACTAGCGGGAGGATCTACGAGCAGTACTTC.